This T cell receptor beta chain was profiled in a study of radiotherapy plus CTLA-4 blockade in lung cancer. General study points: Expansion of tumor-derived TCR clones was observed in blood after radiotherapy plus ipilimumab. Early blood T cell clone dynamics reportedly forecast response best, with interferon-beta.

Only in-frame clones appear in the TCRdb table, and some are missing; sequencing was by immunoSEQ multiplex PCR. The repertoire holds 80,000 to 95,000 clones, with 75% to 90% as singletons. About this clone: The antigen remains undetermined.

The V end lost 7 bases, the J end lost 3 bases, and 17 bases lay between the germline ends. The CDR3 totals 14 residues. Germline assignment: CDR1 GTSNPN and CDR2 SVGIG (reference sequence). The clonotype was recovered from a human donor with non-small cell lung cancer who had stable disease on radiotherapy plus ipilimumab. The genes are TRBV30 and TRBJ2-3; tentatively, D is TRBD2 (6 bases). The input for sequencing was peripheral blood, taken from a patient treated with radiotherapy plus ipilimumab. CDR3 nucleotide sequence: TGTGCCTTTAGCGTCCGGCGGGGTACAGATACGCAGTATTTT. Its protein product is CAFSVRRGTDTQYF. The variable domain in full, with the rest retrieved from reference TRBV30 and TRBJ2-3, is SQTIHQWPATLVQPVGSPLSLECTVEGTSNPNLYWYRQAAGRGLQLLFYSVGIGQISSEVPQNLSASRPQDRQFILSSKKLLLSDSGFYLCAFSVRRGTDTQYFGPGTRLTVL.